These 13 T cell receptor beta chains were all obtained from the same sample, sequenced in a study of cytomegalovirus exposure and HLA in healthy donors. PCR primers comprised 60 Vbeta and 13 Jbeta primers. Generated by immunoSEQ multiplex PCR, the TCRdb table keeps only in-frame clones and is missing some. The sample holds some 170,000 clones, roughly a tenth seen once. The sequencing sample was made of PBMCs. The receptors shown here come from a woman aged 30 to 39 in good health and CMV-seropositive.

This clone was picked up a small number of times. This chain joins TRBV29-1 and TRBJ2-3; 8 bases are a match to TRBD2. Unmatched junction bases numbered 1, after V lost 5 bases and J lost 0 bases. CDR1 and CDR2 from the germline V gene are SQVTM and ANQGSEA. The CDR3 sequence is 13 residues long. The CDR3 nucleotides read TGCAGCGTTACTAGCGGAAGCACAGATACGCAGTATTTT. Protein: CSVTSGSTDTQYF.

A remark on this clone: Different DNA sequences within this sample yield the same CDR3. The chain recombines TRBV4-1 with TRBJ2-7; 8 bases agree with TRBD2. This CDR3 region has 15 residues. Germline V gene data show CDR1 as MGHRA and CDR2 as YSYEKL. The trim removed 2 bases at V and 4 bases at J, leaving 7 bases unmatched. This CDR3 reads CASSQISGSSYEQYF. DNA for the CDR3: TGCGCCAGCAGCCAAATAAGCGGGAGCTCATACGAGCAGTACTTC.

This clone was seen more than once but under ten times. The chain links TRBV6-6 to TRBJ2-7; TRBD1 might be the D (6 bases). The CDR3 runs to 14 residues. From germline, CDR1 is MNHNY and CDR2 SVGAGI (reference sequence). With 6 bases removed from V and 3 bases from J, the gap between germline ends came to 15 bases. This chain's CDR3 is CASSETGGFYEQYF. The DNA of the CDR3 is TGTGCCAGCAGCGAGACAGGAGGATTCTACGAGCAGTACTTC.

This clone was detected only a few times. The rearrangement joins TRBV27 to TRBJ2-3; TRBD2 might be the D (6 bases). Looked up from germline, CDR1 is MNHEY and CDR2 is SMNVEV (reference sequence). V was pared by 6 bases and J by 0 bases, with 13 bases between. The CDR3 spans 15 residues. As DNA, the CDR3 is TGTGCCAGCAGCACCGGGACTTTGAGCACAGATACGCAGTATTTT. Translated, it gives CASSTGTLSTDTQYF.

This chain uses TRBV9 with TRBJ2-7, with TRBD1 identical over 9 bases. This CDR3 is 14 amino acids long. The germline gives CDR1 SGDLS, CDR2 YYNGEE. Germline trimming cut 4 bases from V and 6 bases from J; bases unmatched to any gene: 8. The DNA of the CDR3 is TGTGCCAGCAGCACGCAGACAGGGGGGGGCGAGCAGTACTTC. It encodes CASSTQTGGGEQYF.

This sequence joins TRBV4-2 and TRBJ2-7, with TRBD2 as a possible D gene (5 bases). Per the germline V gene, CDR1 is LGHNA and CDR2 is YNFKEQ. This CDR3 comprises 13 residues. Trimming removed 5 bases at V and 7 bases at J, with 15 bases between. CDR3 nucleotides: TGTGCCAGCAGCTCCCGGACTGGGTTTGAGCAGTACTTC. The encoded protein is CASSSRTGFEQYF.

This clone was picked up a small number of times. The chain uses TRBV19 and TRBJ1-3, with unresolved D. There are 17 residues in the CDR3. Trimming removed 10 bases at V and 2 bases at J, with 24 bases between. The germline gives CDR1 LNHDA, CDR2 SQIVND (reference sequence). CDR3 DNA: TGTGCCAATAATTTGCACCGAAACTACGGGGCTGGAAACACCATATATTTT. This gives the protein CANNLHRNYGAGNTIYF.

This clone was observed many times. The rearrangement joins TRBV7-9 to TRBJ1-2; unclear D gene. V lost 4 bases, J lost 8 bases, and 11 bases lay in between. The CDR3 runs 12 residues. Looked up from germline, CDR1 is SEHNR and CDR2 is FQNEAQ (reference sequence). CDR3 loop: CASSSSSEGYTF. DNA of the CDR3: TGTGCCAGCAGCTCCTCATCGGAGGGCTACACCTTC.

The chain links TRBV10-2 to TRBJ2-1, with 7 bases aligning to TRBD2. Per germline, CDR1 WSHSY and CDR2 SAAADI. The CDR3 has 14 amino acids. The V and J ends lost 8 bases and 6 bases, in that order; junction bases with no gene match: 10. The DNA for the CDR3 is TGCGCCAGCCAGAGAGGGACTACCCCCAATGAGCAGTTCTTC. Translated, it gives CASQRGTTPNEQFF.

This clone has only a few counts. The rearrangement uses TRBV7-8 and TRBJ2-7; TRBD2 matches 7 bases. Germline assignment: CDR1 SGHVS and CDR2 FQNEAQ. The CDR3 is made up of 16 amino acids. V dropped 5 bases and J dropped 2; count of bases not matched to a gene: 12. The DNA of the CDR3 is TGTGCCAGCAGCCCACGTGGATGGGAGGGTCCCTACGAGCAGTACTTC. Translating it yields CASSPRGWEGPYEQYF.

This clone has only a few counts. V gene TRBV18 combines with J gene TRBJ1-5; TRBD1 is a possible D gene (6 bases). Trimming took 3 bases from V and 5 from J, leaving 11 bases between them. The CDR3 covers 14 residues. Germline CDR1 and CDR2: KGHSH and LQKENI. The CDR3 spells CASSPPGVDQPQHF. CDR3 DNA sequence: TGTGCCAGCTCACCTCCAGGGGTGGATCAGCCCCAGCATTTT.

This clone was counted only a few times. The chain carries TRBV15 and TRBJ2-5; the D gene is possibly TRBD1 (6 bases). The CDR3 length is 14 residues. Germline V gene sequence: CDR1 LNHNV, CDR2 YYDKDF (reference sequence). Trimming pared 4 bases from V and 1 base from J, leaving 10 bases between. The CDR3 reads CATSKNRAQETQYF. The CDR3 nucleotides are TGTGCCACCAGCAAAAACAGGGCCCAAGAGACCCAGTACTTC.

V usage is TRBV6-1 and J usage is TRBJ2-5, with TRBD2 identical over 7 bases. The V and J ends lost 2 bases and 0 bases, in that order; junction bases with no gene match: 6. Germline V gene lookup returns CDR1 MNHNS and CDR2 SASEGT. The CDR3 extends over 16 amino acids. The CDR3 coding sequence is TGTGCCAGCAGTGAATTTGGGGGGGGGTACCAAGAGACCCAGTACTTC. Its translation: CASSEFGGGYQETQYF.